The 30 T cell receptor beta chains given below trace back to one sample, sequenced in a study of T cell responses to AZD1222 COVID-19 vaccine. The table came from immunoSEQ multiplex PCR; TCRdb's copy has only in-frame clones and leaves some out. The sample consists of 84,000 or so clones, 80% to 90% of them appearing once. Here the sequenced sample was peripheral blood, taken on day 0 of AZD1222 vaccination. These receptors were taken from an adult in good health.

V usage is TRBV7-9 and J usage is TRBJ1-1, with 10 bases lining up with TRBD1. This CDR3 region has 15 residues. Germline CDR1 and CDR2: SEHNR and FQNEAQ (reference sequence). V was pared by 6 bases and J by 5 bases, with 9 bases of the junction left unmatched. Here the CDR3 reads CASRSSRDRGTEAFF. The CDR3 bases are TGTGCCAGCAGAAGCTCCCGGGACAGGGGAACTGAAGCTTTCTTT.

The chain is built from TRBV10-3 and TRBJ1-5, with D perhaps matching TRBD1 (5 bases). Germline CDR1 is ENHRY and CDR2 is SYGVKD. Trimming took off 5 bases at V and 5 bases at J, with 10 bases between the two ends. This CDR3 comprises 13 residues. The CDR3 bases are TGTGCCATCAGTCAGGGAACAGATCAGCCCCAGCATTTT. This encodes CAISQGTDQPQHF.

The gene calls are TRBV3-1 (or the pseudogene TRBV3-2) and TRBJ2-3; the match to TRBD2 covers 11 bases. The V gene end was trimmed by 4 bases and the J gene end by 5 bases; junction bases not matched to a gene: 5. CDR1 is LGHDT and CDR2 is YNNKEL in the germline V gene (reference sequence). CDR3 length equals 15 residues. The CDR3 DNA reads TGTGCCAGCAGCCTCACTAGCGGGAGTGGAGATACGCAGTATTTT. This codes for CASSLTSGSGDTQYF.

This chain joins TRBV6-5 and TRBJ1-3; 9 nucleotides line up with TRBD1. The J segment lost 3 bases and the V segment lost 6 bases, leaving 6 bases of the junction unmatched. CDR1 is MNHEY, CDR2 SVGAGI, per germline. CDR3 length: 15 residues. DNA for the CDR3: TGTGCCAGCAGGCCACAGGGGGCAAGTGGAAACACCATATATTTT. Protein product: CASRPQGASGNTIYF.

The CDR3 DNA sequence: TGTGCCAGCAGTTTCGGCATCGCCTACGAGCAGTACTTC. Protein product: CASSFGIAYEQYF. The chain uses TRBV27 and TRBJ2-7; no definite D call. Germline loops: CDR1 MNHEY, CDR2 SMNVEV (reference sequence). V shed 3 bases and J shed 2 bases, with 8 bases lying between them. The CDR3 spans 13 residues.

The chain combines TRBV5-5 with TRBJ1-5; TRBD1 is a possible D gene (5 bases). Germline V gene sequence: CDR1 SGHKS, CDR2 YYEKEE (reference sequence). Trimming pared 2 bases from V and 0 bases from J, leaving 12 bases between. The CDR3 runs to 16 residues. The CDR3 spells CASSFGTEISNQPQHF. The CDR3 DNA is TGTGCCAGCAGCTTCGGGACTGAGATTAGCAATCAGCCCCAGCATTTT.

The CDR3 sequence is CASSLEGLAGGNEQFF. For the CDR3, the DNA is TGCGCCAGCAGCCTGGAGGGACTAGCGGGAGGGAATGAGCAGTTCTTC. The genes are TRBV4-1 and TRBJ2-1, with TRBD2 matching over 16 bases. The CDR3 extends over 16 amino acids. Germline trimming cut 4 bases from V and 7 bases from J; bases unmatched to any gene: 4. Germline CDR1 MGHRA, CDR2 YSYEKL.

The chain recombines TRBV6-2 or TRBV6-3 with TRBJ2-1; 9 bases align to TRBD2. Germline V gene data show CDR1 as MNHEY and CDR2 as SVGEGT. After removal of 2 bases from V and 5 bases from J, the junction contained 1 base not matched to a gene. The CDR3 extends over 14 amino acids. For the CDR3, the DNA is TGTGCCAGCAGTTACGCTAGCGGGAACAATGAGCAGTTCTTC. Translated: CASSYASGNNEQFF.

The chain uses TRBV18 and TRBJ2-7; 9 bases fit TRBD2. This CDR3 region has 16 residues. With 2 bases clipped from V and 1 base from J, the junction kept 6 bases outside the gene matches. The germline V gene has CDR1 KGHSH and CDR2 LQKENI. The CDR3 DNA reads as TGTGCCAGCTCACCAGAGGCTAGCGGGATGTCCTACGAGCAGTACTTC. It codes for CASSPEASGMSYEQYF.

Here the CDR3 DNA reads TGTGCCAGCAGCCCAGAAGCGGGAGGGGGAGAGACCCAGTACTTC. As protein: CASSPEAGGGETQYF. The rearrangement joins TRBV4-2 to TRBJ2-5; TRBD2 matches at 10 bases. V shed 4 bases, J shed 4 bases, and the junction held 6 bases outside the gene matches. CDR1 and CDR2 from the germline V gene are LGHNA and YNFKEQ. The CDR3 extends over 15 amino acids.

This rearrangement joins TRBV5-1 to TRBJ1-2; D remains unclear. CDR3 length equals 13 residues. Between the trimmed V and J ends, which lost 5 bases and 4 bases, there was a span of 12 bases. Germline loops: CDR1 SGHRS, CDR2 YFSETQ. The CDR3 protein is CASSPGSVYGYTF. CDR3 in DNA: TGCGCCAGCAGTCCGGGGAGTGTCTATGGCTACACCTTC.

This clone was seen a few times. The V call is TRBV30, the J call TRBJ1-2; TRBD1 aligns across 9 bases. This CDR3 has 15 residues. After removal of 0 bases from V and 5 bases from J, the junction contained 7 bases not matched to a gene. Germline V gene lookup returns CDR1 GTSNPN and CDR2 SVGIG (reference sequence). The CDR3 is CAWSVGGQGSYGYTF. The CDR3 DNA is TGTGCCTGGAGTGTAGGGGGACAGGGAAGTTATGGCTACACCTTC.

This chain joins TRBV12-3 or TRBV12-4 and TRBJ1-2; TRBD1 matches at 7 bases. The CDR3 sequence is 13 residues long. The ends lost 5 bases at V and 7 bases at J; junction bases unmatched: 7. This CDR3 reads CASSLQGWVGYTF. The CDR3 nucleotides are TGTGCCAGCAGTCTACAGGGGTGGGTTGGCTACACCTTC.

The chain is built from TRBV19 and TRBJ1-6; 7 bases align to TRBD1. The germline V gene has CDR1 LNHDA and CDR2 SQIVND (reference sequence). The J segment lost 8 bases and the V segment lost 10 bases, leaving 5 bases of the junction unmatched. This CDR3 comprises 12 residues. CDR3 DNA sequence: TGTGCCACCGGGACAGAGGATTCACCCCTCCACTTT. As protein: CATGTEDSPLHF.

V is TRBV6-1 and J is TRBJ2-1; 9 bases line up with TRBD1. The CDR3 covers 17 residues. Germline trimming cut 3 bases from V and 7 bases from J; bases unmatched to any gene: 13. Germline CDR1 MNHNS, CDR2 SASEGT. The CDR3 bases are TGTGCCAGCAGTGACCGATTACAGGGGGCATATGCTAATGAGCAGTTCTTC. Protein sequence: CASSDRLQGAYANEQFF.

This clone was counted a few times. The V and J genes are TRBV10-3 and TRBJ1-1; TRBD1 matches 7 bases. J lost 10 bases, V lost 6 bases, and 8 bases had no gene match. The CDR3 has 12 amino acids. The germline CDR1 and CDR2 sequences are ENHRY and SYGVKD. CDR3 in DNA: TGTGCCATCAGGCCTCAGGGGGGTCGAGCTTTCTTT. This sequence encodes CAIRPQGGRAFF.

V usage is TRBV29-1 and J usage is TRBJ2-1; D possibly corresponds to TRBD1 (5 bases). Germline CDR1 reads SQVTM; CDR2 reads ANQGSEA. Trimming removed 2 bases from V and 6 bases from J, with 8 bases in between. The CDR3 consists of 12 residues. The CDR3 nucleotides are TGCAGCGTTGAAAGTCAGGGCAATGAGCAGTTCTTC. It is translated as CSVESQGNEQFF.

A few counts support this clone. The chain couples TRBV11-3 to TRBJ2-7; 7 bases are a match to TRBD2. Unmatched junction bases numbered 4, after V lost 8 bases and J lost 6 bases. The CDR3 loop spans 11 amino acids. Germline CDR1 and CDR2: SGHNT and YENEEA. Here the CDR3 reads CASGLVGEQYF. In DNA, the CDR3 is TGTGCCAGCGGACTAGTCGGCGAGCAGTACTTC. Filled out from reference TRBV11-3 and TRBJ2-7, the complete variable domain reads EAGVVQSPRYKIIEKKQPVAFWCNPISGHNTLYWYLQNLGQGPELLIRYENEEAVDDSQLPKDRFSAERLKGVDSTLKIQPAELGDSAVYLCASGLVGEQYFGPGTRLTVT.

The rearrangement links TRBV28 to TRBJ2-7; D unresolved. The CDR3 loop spans 12 amino acids. Germline CDR1 MDHEN, CDR2 SYDVKM. Trimming removed 7 bases at V and 3 bases at J, with 10 bases between. The CDR3 spells CASKAAFYEQYF. The CDR3 DNA reads TGTGCCAGCAAGGCAGCGTTCTACGAGCAGTACTTC. The full variable domain, rest sourced from reference TRBV28 and TRBJ2-7, is DVKVTQSSRYLVKRTGEKVFLECVQDMDHENMFWYRQDPGLGLRLIYFSYDVKMKEKGDIPEGYSVSREKKERFSLILESASTNQTSMYLCASKAAFYEQYFGPGTRLTVT.

This chain connects TRBV11-2 to TRBJ2-3; 11 nucleotides agree with TRBD2. The CDR3 consists of 16 residues. Looked up from germline, CDR1 is SGHAT and CDR2 is FQNNGV. After removal of 0 bases from V and 6 bases from J, the junction contained 5 bases not matched to a gene. In DNA form, the CDR3 reads TGTGCCAGCAGCTTAGACCTAGCGGGAGGTTGGGATACGCAGTATTTT. Amino acid sequence: CASSLDLAGGWDTQYF.

The chain uses TRBV4-1 and TRBJ1-3, with a weak D call TRBD1 (6 bases). V was trimmed by 0 bases and J by 4 bases, leaving 19 bases between them. The CDR3 totals 18 residues. Germline CDR1 reads MGHRA; CDR2 reads YSYEKL. As DNA, the CDR3 is TGCGCCAGCAGCCAAGAAAGGGGGATCTGGACGGAGGGAAACACCATATATTTT. Its protein is CASSQERGIWTEGNTIYF.

The V gene is TRBV5-4, the J gene TRBJ2-7; D is possibly TRBD1 (8 bases). V was shortened by 3 bases and J by 3 bases, with 13 bases between the two germline ends. Germline assignment: CDR1 SGHNT and CDR2 YYREEE (reference sequence). The CDR3 extends over 14 amino acids. The CDR3 DNA reads TGTGCCAGCAGCTCACAGGGGGGGTACTACGAGCAGTACTTC. This sequence encodes CASSSQGGYYEQYF.

CDR3 amino acids: CASSLGRNTGELFF. The CDR3 DNA follows: TGTGCCAGCAGCTTGGGCAGGAACACCGGGGAGCTGTTTTTT. This rearrangement joins TRBV11-1 to TRBJ2-2; D is unclear. Germline V gene lookup returns CDR1 SGHAT and CDR2 FQDESV (reference sequence). The CDR3 is 14 residues long. V was trimmed by 3 bases and J by 1 base, leaving 6 bases between them.

The chain uses TRBV2 and TRBJ2-7; 8 bases fit TRBD2. This CDR3 has 14 residues. Germline CDR1 reads SNHLY; CDR2 reads FYNNEI. V shed 5 bases, J shed 6 bases, and the junction held 9 bases outside the gene matches. CDR3 sequence reads: CASSRTSWGVEQYF. The CDR3 bases are TGTGCCAGCAGTCGGACTAGCTGGGGGGTCGAGCAGTACTTC.

The rearrangement joins TRBV11-3 to TRBJ2-2; 7 bases are a match to TRBD2. Germline CDR1 SGHNT, CDR2 YENEEA. After removal of 5 bases from V and 5 bases from J, the junction contained 8 bases not matched to a gene. The CDR3 runs 15 residues. The CDR3 nucleotides read TGTGCCAGCAGCCCCCGGGGGGAGCCAACCGGGGAGCTGTTTTTT. Translated: CASSPRGEPTGELFF.

The V and J genes are TRBV27 and TRBJ2-7, with a weak D call TRBD1 (7 bases). The CDR3 is 15 residues long. Germline values: CDR1 MNHEY, CDR2 SMNVEV (reference sequence). V lost 5 bases to trimming and J lost 5 bases, with 19 bases between them. The CDR3 region is CASSRAGQGENEQYF. CDR3 nucleotide sequence: TGTGCCAGCAGTAGAGCGGGCCAGGGGGAGAACGAGCAGTACTTC.

The V call is TRBV30, the J call TRBJ1-4; 7 positions match TRBD1. CDR1 is GTSNPN, CDR2 SVGIG, per germline (reference sequence). The CDR3 consists of 14 residues. V lost 2 bases, J lost 7 bases, and 7 bases stayed unmatched. For the CDR3, the DNA is TGTGCCTGGAGTTCCGGGACAGTCATTGAAAAACTGTTTTTT. Translating gives CAWSSGTVIEKLFF.

This chain connects TRBV19 to TRBJ1-1; D remains unclear. Trimming pared 3 bases from V and 5 bases from J, leaving 16 bases between. CDR1 and CDR2 (germline): LNHDA, SQIVND (reference sequence). The CDR3 has 15 residues. The CDR3 nucleotides read TGTGCCAGTAGTATGTTATCGGCAGGACGGACTGAAGCTTTCTTT. Encoded protein: CASSMLSAGRTEAFF.

This clone came up a few times. The chain carries TRBV5-1 and TRBJ1-5, with D tentatively TRBD1 (5 bases). The CDR3 extends over 13 amino acids. The V end lost 0 bases, the J end lost 5 bases, and 6 bases lay between the germline ends. Germline CDR1 SGHRS, CDR2 YFSETQ. CDR3 sequence: CASSLGGDQPQHF. The CDR3 nucleotides read TGCGCCAGCAGCTTGGGGGGGGATCAGCCCCAGCATTTT.

This chain connects TRBV7-6 to TRBJ2-7; possible D gene TRBD1, 6 bases. Trimming removed 11 bases from V and 3 bases from J, with 14 bases in between. Germline CDR1 SGHVS, CDR2 FNYEAQ. The CDR3 has 12 amino acids. DNA for the CDR3: TGTGCCTCACAGGGTTGGGACTACGAGCAGTACTTC. It codes for CASQGWDYEQYF.